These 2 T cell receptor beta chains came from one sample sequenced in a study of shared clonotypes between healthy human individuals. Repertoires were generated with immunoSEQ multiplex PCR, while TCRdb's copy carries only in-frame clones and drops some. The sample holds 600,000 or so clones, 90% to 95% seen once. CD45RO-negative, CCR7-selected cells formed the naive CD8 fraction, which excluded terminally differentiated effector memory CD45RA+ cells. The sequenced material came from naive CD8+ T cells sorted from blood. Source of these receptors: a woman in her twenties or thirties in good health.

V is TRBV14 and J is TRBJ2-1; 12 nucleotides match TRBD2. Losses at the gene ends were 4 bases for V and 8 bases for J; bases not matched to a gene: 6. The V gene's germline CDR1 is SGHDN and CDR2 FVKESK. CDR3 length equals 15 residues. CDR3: CASSPTSGSFDEQFF. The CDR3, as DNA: TGTGCCAGCAGCCCGACTAGCGGGAGCTTTGATGAGCAGTTCTTC.

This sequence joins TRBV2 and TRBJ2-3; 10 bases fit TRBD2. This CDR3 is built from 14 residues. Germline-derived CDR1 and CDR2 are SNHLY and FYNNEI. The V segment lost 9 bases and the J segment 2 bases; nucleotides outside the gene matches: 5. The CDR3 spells CASRTSGFTDTQYF. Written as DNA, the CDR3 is TGTGCCAGTCGGACTAGCGGCTTCACAGATACGCAGTATTTT.